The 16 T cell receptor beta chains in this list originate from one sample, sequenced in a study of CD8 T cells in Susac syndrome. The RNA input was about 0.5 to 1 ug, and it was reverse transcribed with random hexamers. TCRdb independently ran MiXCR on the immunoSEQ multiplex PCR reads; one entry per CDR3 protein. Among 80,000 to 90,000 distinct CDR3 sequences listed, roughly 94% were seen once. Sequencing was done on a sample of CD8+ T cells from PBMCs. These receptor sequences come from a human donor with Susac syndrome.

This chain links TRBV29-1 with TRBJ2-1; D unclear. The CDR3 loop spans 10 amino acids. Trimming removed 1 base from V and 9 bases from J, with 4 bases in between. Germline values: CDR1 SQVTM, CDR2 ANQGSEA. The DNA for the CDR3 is TGCAGCGTTGAAGTAACTGAGCAGTTCTTC. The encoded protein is CSVEVTEQFF.

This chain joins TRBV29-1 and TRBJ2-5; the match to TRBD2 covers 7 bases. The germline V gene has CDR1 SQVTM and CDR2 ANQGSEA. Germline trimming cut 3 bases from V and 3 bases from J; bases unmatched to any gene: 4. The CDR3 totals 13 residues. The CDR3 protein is CSVDQRDEETQYF. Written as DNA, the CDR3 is TGCAGCGTTGATCAGCGGGACGAAGAGACCCAGTACTTC.

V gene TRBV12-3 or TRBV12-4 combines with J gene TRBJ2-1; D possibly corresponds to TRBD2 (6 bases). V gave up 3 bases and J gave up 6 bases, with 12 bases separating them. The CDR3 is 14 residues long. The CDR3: CASSLGTQTNEQFF. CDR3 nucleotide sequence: TGTGCCAGCAGTTTGGGGACTCAGACCAATGAGCAGTTCTTC.

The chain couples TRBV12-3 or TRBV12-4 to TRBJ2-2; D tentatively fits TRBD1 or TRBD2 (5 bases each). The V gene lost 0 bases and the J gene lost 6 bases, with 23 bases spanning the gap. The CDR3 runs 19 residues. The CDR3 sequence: CASSLALARVIEGAGELFF. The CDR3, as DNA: TGTGCCAGCAGTTTAGCGCTGGCCAGGGTAATTGAGGGTGCCGGGGAGCTGTTTTTT.

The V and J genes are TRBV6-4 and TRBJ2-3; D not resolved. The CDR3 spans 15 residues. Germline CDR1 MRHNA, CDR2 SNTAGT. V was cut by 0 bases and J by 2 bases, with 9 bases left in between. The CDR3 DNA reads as TGTGCCAGCAGTGACTCCAGCTTACACACAGATACGCAGTATTTT. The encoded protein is CASSDSSLHTDTQYF.

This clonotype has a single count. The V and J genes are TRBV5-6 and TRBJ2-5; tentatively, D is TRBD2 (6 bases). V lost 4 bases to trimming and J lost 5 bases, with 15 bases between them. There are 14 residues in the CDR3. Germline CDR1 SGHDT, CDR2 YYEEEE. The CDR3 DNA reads TGTGCCAGCAGCGGAGGGGCCGGGGCGGAGACCCAGTACTTC. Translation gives CASSGGAGAETQYF.

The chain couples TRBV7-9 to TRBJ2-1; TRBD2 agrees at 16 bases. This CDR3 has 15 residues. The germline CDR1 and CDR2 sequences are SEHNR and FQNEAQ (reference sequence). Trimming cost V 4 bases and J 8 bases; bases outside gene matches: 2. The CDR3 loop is CASSSGTSGRDEQFF. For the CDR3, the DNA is TGTGCCAGCAGCTCCGGGACTAGCGGGAGGGATGAGCAGTTCTTC.

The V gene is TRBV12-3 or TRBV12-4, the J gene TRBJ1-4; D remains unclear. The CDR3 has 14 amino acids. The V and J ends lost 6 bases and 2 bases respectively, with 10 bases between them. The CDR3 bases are TGTGCCAGCAGCTACAGTGATACTAATGAAAAACTGTTTTTT. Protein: CASSYSDTNEKLFF.

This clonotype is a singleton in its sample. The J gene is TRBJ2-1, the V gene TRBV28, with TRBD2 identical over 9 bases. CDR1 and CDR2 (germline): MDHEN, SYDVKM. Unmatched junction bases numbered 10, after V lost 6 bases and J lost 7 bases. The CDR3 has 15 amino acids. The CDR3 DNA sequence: TGTGCCAGCAGCGGACGTAGCGGGAGAATGAATGAGCAGTTCTTC. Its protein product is CASSGRSGRMNEQFF.

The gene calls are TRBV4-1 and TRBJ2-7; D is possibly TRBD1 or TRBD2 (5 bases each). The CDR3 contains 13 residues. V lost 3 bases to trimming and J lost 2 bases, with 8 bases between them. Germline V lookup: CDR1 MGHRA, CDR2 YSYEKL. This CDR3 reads CASSQGEPYEQYF. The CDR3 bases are TGCGCCAGCAGCCAGGGGGAACCCTACGAGCAGTACTTC.

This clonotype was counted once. The CDR3 region has the DNA TGTGCCAGCAGCAGTGCAGGGACAGGGAGAGGCTCCTACGAGCAGTACTTC. Protein sequence: CASSSAGTGRGSYEQYF. The chain couples TRBV13 to TRBJ2-7, with 9 nucleotides matching TRBD1. V lost 5 bases and J lost 0; bases outside the gene matches: 11. CDR3 length equals 17 residues. CDR1 and CDR2 from the germline V gene are PRHDT and FYEKMQ (reference sequence).

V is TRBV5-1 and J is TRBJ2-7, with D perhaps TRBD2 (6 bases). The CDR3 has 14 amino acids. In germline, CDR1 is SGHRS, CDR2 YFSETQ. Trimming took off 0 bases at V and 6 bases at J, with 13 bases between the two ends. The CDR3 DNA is TGCGCCAGCAGCTTGGCAGTCGGGAGTCGCGAGCAGTACTTC. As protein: CASSLAVGSREQYF.

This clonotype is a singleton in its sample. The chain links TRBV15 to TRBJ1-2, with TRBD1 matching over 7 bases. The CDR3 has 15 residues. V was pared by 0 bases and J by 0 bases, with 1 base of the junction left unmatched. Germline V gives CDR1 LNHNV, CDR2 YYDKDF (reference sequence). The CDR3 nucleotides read TGTGCCACCAGCAGAGAAAGGGGGCCTAACTATGGCTACACCTTC. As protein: CATSRERGPNYGYTF.

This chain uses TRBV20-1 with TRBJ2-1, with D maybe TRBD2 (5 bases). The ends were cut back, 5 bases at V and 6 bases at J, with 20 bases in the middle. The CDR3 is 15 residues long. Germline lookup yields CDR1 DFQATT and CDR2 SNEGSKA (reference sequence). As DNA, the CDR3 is TGCAGTGCTTTGATGGTAGCGTATTACCCCAATGAGCAGTTCTTC. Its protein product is CSALMVAYYPNEQFF.

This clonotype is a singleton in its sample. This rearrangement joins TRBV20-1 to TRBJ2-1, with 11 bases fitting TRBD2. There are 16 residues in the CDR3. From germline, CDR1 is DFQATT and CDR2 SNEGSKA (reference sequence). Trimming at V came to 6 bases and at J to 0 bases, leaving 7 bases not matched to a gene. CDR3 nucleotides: TGCAGTGCCGCGGGACTAGCGGAGAGCTCCTACAATGAGCAGTTCTTC. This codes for CSAAGLAESSYNEQFF.

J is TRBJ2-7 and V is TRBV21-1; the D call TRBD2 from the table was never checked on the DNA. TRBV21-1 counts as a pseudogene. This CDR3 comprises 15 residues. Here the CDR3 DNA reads TGTGCCAGCAGCAAAGCGGTACAGGGCCTTCACGAGCAGTACTTC. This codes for CASSKAVQGLHEQYF.